These 23 T cell receptor beta chains were sequenced from one sample in a study of control samples from healthy donors and cancer patients. This table comes from immunoSEQ multiplex PCR, and its TCRdb copy is limited to in-frame clones, with some not included. Of 390,000 or so clones in the sample, 75% to 95% are singletons; the top ten hold around 6.4%. Source material: PBMCs. These receptors all come from a man in his forties with head and neck cancer.

The chain carries TRBV28 and TRBJ2-1, with D maybe TRBD2 (5 bases). V shed 2 bases and J shed 0 bases, with 14 bases lying between them. In germline, CDR1 is MDHEN, CDR2 SYDVKM. The CDR3 length is 17 residues. The DNA for the CDR3 is TGTGCCAGCAGTTTAACGTCCGCAGGAGGCTCCTACAATGAGCAGTTCTTC. It yields the protein CASSLTSAGGSYNEQFF.

The chain combines TRBV29-1 with TRBJ2-7; possible D gene TRBD1, 6 bases. Per germline, CDR1 SQVTM and CDR2 ANQGSEA. This CDR3 contains 14 residues. The germline V and J ends were trimmed by 5 bases and 0 bases, with 14 bases remaining between them. CDR3 DNA sequence: TGCAGCGTTAGTGGACAGCCTAGCTCCTACGAGCAGTACTTC. The encoded protein is CSVSGQPSSYEQYF.

The chain recombines TRBV9 with TRBJ2-1; D unresolved. V lost 0 bases, J lost 6 bases, and 1 base lay in between. The CDR3 is 11 residues long. CDR1 and CDR2 from the germline V gene are SGDLS and YYNGEE. The CDR3 protein is CASSVANEQFF. CDR3 coding DNA: TGTGCCAGCAGCGTAGCCAATGAGCAGTTCTTC.

The chain links TRBV12-3 or TRBV12-4 to TRBJ2-1; D might be TRBD2 (5 bases). Trimming removed 8 bases from V and 3 bases from J, with 5 bases in between. The CDR3 is made up of 11 amino acids. For the CDR3, the DNA is TGTGCCAGCCGGGACTACAATGAGCAGTTCTTC. Translation: CASRDYNEQFF.

The V and J genes are TRBV28 and TRBJ2-5, with 7 bases aligning to TRBD1. Trimming took 3 bases from V and 2 from J; bases not matched to a gene: 6. There are 15 residues in the CDR3. Germline CDR1 and CDR2: MDHEN and SYDVKM. The CDR3 protein is CASSFNQDRQETQYF. The CDR3 DNA is TGTGCCAGCAGTTTCAACCAGGACAGGCAAGAGACCCAGTACTTC.

The rearrangement joins TRBV5-4 to TRBJ1-1; maybe TRBD1 (6 bases). Germline V CDR1 and CDR2: SGHNT, YYREEE (reference sequence). Deletions cut 5 bases from V and 1 base from J, with 12 bases between. There are 14 residues in the CDR3. CDR3 loop: CASRGQGSNTEAFF. The DNA for the CDR3 is TGTGCCAGCAGAGGGCAGGGGTCGAACACTGAAGCTTTCTTT.

The chain has TRBV15 and TRBJ2-7; D unclear. Germline V lookup: CDR1 LNHNV, CDR2 YYDKDF (reference sequence). The V end lost 5 bases, the J end lost 3 bases, and 17 bases lay between the germline ends. CDR3 length: 15 residues. CDR3 residues: CATSERSDGSYEQYF. The CDR3 DNA follows: TGTGCCACCAGCGAGAGATCGGACGGCAGCTACGAGCAGTACTTC.

The V and J genes are TRBV2 and TRBJ2-7, with 12 positions matching TRBD2. The length of the CDR3 is 15 residues. Unmatched junction bases numbered 2, after V lost 2 bases and J lost 3 bases. CDR1 is SNHLY and CDR2 is FYNNEI in the germline V gene. The CDR3: CASSERTSGIYEQYF. The CDR3 bases are TGTGCCAGCAGTGAAAGGACTAGCGGGATCTACGAGCAGTACTTC. The full variable domain, completed using reference TRBV2 and TRBJ2-7, is EPEVTQTPSHQVTQMGQEVILRCVPISNHLYFYWYRQILGQKVEFLVSFYNNEISEKSEIFDDQFSVERPDGSNFTLKIRSTKLEDSAMYFCASSERTSGIYEQYFGPGTRLTVT.

The chain links TRBV3-1 (or the pseudogene TRBV3-2) to TRBJ2-1, with D maybe TRBD1 (6 bases). V lost 1 base and J 9 bases, leaving 10 bases between the germline ends. The CDR3 covers 13 residues. From germline, CDR1 is LGHDT and CDR2 YNNKEL (reference sequence). In DNA, the CDR3 is TGTGCCAGCAGCCAAGTTAGAGGGGGTGAGCAGTTCTTC. Protein sequence: CASSQVRGGEQFF.

V is TRBV10-1 and J is TRBJ2-1; unclear D gene. The CDR3 loop spans 14 amino acids. Between the trimmed V and J ends, which lost 3 bases and 6 bases, there was a span of 12 bases. CDR1 and CDR2 from the germline V gene are WNHNN and SYGVQD (reference sequence). The CDR3 coding sequence is TGCGCCAGCAGTGAAGGGTCTTGGAGCAATGAGCAGTTCTTC. It encodes CASSEGSWSNEQFF.

V gene TRBV4-2 combines with J gene TRBJ1-1, with D unclear. V lost 0 bases, J lost 9 bases, and 8 bases lay in between. This CDR3 region has 12 residues. The germline V gene encodes CDR1 LGHNA and CDR2 YNFKEQ. In DNA, the CDR3 is TGTGCCAGCAGCCAAGAGGACCGGAAAGCTTTCTTT. Its protein is CASSQEDRKAFF.

The genes are TRBV7-9 and TRBJ2-5; D tentatively fits TRBD1 or TRBD2 (5 bases each). CDR3 length equals 14 residues. Deletions cut 6 bases from V and 0 bases from J, with 11 bases between. Germline CDR1 reads SEHNR; CDR2 reads FQNEAQ (reference sequence). DNA for the CDR3: TGTGCCAGCAGTTCCGGGACGTACCAAGAGACCCAGTACTTC. It translates to CASSSGTYQETQYF.

The rearrangement uses TRBV6-6 and TRBJ2-7; D gene ambiguous. The CDR3 runs to 15 residues. CDR1 and CDR2 from the germline V gene are MNHNY and SVGAGI (reference sequence). V was cut by 7 bases and J by 3 bases, with 19 bases left in between. CDR3 sequence (DNA): TGTGCCAGCAAGACCCCGGGCGAACGCTTCTACGAGCAGTACTTC. This translates into CASKTPGERFYEQYF.

This chain uses TRBV28 with TRBJ1-2; possibly TRBD1 for D (5 bases). Germline-derived CDR1 and CDR2 are MDHEN and SYDVKM. CDR3 size: 18 residues. Between the trimmed V and J ends, which lost 2 bases and 2 bases, there was a span of 21 bases. CDR3 coding DNA: TGTGCCAGCAGTTTACACAGGCCCGCCACAGTGATAAACTATGGCTACACCTTC. It yields the protein CASSLHRPATVINYGYTF.

The CDR3 spells CASSPGRFGELFF. The CDR3 region has the DNA TGTGCCAGCAGCCCGGGCCGTTTCGGGGAGCTGTTTTTT. This chain joins TRBV6-4 and TRBJ2-2; D uncertain. Germline V gives CDR1 MRHNA, CDR2 SNTAGT. Trimming left V 6 bases short and J 7 bases short, with 12 bases between. This CDR3 has 13 amino acids.

This chain connects TRBV19 to TRBJ2-7; TRBD1 or TRBD2 may be the D gene (5 bases each). The CDR3 consists of 16 residues. CDR1 and CDR2 from the germline V gene are LNHDA and SQIVND (reference sequence). V was trimmed by 4 bases and J by 0 bases, leaving 16 bases between them. Here the CDR3 DNA reads TGTGCCAGTAGTAGAGGAGGCTGGGGGAGCTCCTACGAGCAGTACTTC. Translation gives CASSRGGWGSSYEQYF. Using reference TRBV19 and TRBJ2-7 for the parts outside the CDR3, the full variable domain is DGGITQSPKYLFRKEGQNVTLSCEQNLNHDAMYWYRQDPGQGLRLIYYSQIVNDFQKGDIAEGYSVSREKKESFPLTVTSAQKNPTAFYLCASSRGGWGSSYEQYFGPGTRLTVT.

J is TRBJ1-2 and V is TRBV6-6, with D possibly being TRBD1 (6 bases). This CDR3 has 14 amino acids. Per germline, CDR1 MNHNY and CDR2 SVGAGI (reference sequence). With 6 bases removed from V and 4 bases from J, the gap between germline ends came to 15 bases. In DNA, the CDR3 is TGTGCCAGCAGCGACAGGAATGGCTTCTATGGCTACACCTTC. Residues: CASSDRNGFYGYTF.

The rearrangement joins TRBV2 to TRBJ2-2; D not certain. The V end was cut by 4 bases, the J end by 5 bases, with 14 bases between. The CDR3 has 15 amino acids. Germline CDR1 is SNHLY and CDR2 is FYNNEI. CDR3 nucleotide sequence: TGTGCCAGCAGTGGCGCTACTCAAGGGACCGGGGAGCTGTTTTTT. Translated, it gives CASSGATQGTGELFF.

This clone was seen a handful of times. The V call is TRBV28, the J call TRBJ1-5, with TRBD1 as a possible D gene (6 bases). Between the trimmed V and J ends, which lost 1 base and 4 bases, there was a span of 8 bases. Per the germline V gene, CDR1 is MDHEN and CDR2 is SYDVKM. This CDR3 is built from 14 residues. CDR3 protein: CASSLSGANQPQHF. CDR3 DNA sequence: TGTGCCAGCAGTTTATCAGGGGCAAATCAGCCCCAGCATTTT.

The chain combines TRBV4-2 with TRBJ2-2; tentative D call: TRBD2 (6 bases). Per the germline V gene, CDR1 is LGHNA and CDR2 is YNFKEQ. The CDR3 extends over 15 amino acids. Trimming left V 8 bases short and J 0 bases short, with 13 bases between. The CDR3 bases are TGTGCCAGCTGGCCGGGCGGGACGAACACCGGGGAGCTGTTTTTT. Translating it yields CASWPGGTNTGELFF.

In DNA, the CDR3 is TGTGCCAGTACCCCGACAGGGGAAAATTCACCCCTCCACTTT. This translates into CASTPTGENSPLHF. The chain is built from TRBV19 and TRBJ1-6; TRBD1 aligns across 8 bases. V trimming: 7 bases; J trimming: 7 bases; junction bases outside the gene matches: 6. The CDR3 spans 14 residues. The germline V gene encodes CDR1 LNHDA and CDR2 SQIVND (reference sequence).

This clone was seen just once. The chain employs TRBV27 and TRBJ2-7, with 7 nucleotides matching TRBD1. The CDR3 extends over 15 amino acids. After removal of 5 bases from V and 5 bases from J, the junction contained 12 bases not matched to a gene. Germline V gene sequence: CDR1 MNHEY, CDR2 SMNVEV (reference sequence). The CDR3 DNA reads TGTGCCAGCAGTGGATACTCGACAGGGACAAACGAGCAGTACTTC. Translating it yields CASSGYSTGTNEQYF.

This clone was observed a handful of times. V and J are TRBV6-5 and TRBJ2-5; no definite D call. Between the trimmed V and J ends, which lost 4 bases and 7 bases, there was a span of 10 bases. Germline CDR1 and CDR2: MNHEY and SVGAGI. The CDR3 length is 12 residues. CDR3 nucleotide sequence: TGTGCCAGCAGTTCCCTCTTAGGGACCCAGTACTTC. This codes for CASSSLLGTQYF.